The rows below give T cell receptor beta chains drawn from one sample of a study of chemoradiotherapy in HPV16-positive cancers. TCRdb's copy holds only in-frame clones and misses some; the assay was immunoSEQ multiplex PCR. In the table there are tens of thousands of clones, 86% of which are singletons. The sequenced sample was blood, obtained from a patient who underwent chemoradiotherapy. Source of these receptors: a human donor with HPV-associated anogenital cancer. Each CDR3 is given with its conserved first and last residue. A D gene is named only where the DNA matches it firmly. Not all rows give a size; the values are once, few, many and, for expanded clones, a class.

.,TRBV11-3,.,TRBJ2-7,13,CASSRSGSYEQYF,TGTGCCAGCAGCCGATCGGGCTCCTACGAGCAGTACTTC
.,TRBV5-6,.,TRBJ2-6,17,CASSLPILRSGANVLTF,TGTGCCAGCAGCTTGCCCATTTTAAGGTCTGGGGCCAACGTCCTGACTTTC
once,TRBV10-3,TRBD2,TRBJ2-2,16,CAISTAGGTNTGELFF,TGTGCCATCAGTACAGCGGGGGGAACGAACACCGGGGAGCTGTTTTTT
few,TRBV5-1,TRBD2,TRBJ2-7,15,CASRVSGETDHEQYF,TGCGCCAGCAGGGTTAGCGGGGAAACGGACCACGAGCAGTACTTC
.,TRBV6-5,.,TRBJ1-1,15,CASRRAVLANTEAFF,TGTGCCAGCAGGCGAGCTGTTTTGGCGAACACTGAAGCTTTCTTT
.,TRBV6-5,.,TRBJ2-5,14,CASSYEGQQETQYF,TGTGCCAGCAGTTATGAGGGGCAGCAAGAGACCCAGTACTTC
few,TRBV5-6,TRBD1,TRBJ1-6,12,CASRTGGSPLHF,TGTGCCAGCAGGACAGGGGGCTCACCCCTCCACTTT
.,TRBV7-9,.,TRBJ2-5,14,CASSFRRTQETQYF,TGTGCCAGCAGCTTTCGTAGGACACAAGAGACCCAGTACTTC
.,TRBV19,TRBD1,TRBJ2-1,15,CASRGTGGEYNEQFF,TGTGCCAGTAGAGGGACAGGGGGGGAGTACAATGAGCAGTTCTTC
.,TRBV10-1,.,TRBJ1-1,14,CASSESWDNTEAFF,TGCGCCAGCAGTGAGTCGTGGGATAACACTGAAGCTTTCTTT
few,TRBV19,.,TRBJ1-6,14,CASSPGFGHSPLHF,TGTGCCAGTAGTCCGGGGTTCGGGCATTCACCCCTCCACTTT
.,TRBV29-1,TRBD1,TRBJ2-5,13,CSVETGGQETQYF,TGCAGCGTTGAGACAGGGGGCCAAGAGACCCAGTACTTC
.,TRBV27,.,TRBJ2-5,13,CASSKLATETQYF,TGTGCCAGCAGTAAGCTAGCGACAGAGACCCAGTACTTC
.,TRBV5-1,TRBD1,TRBJ2-7,15,CASSSGQVGTYEQYF,TGCGCCAGCAGCTCGGGACAGGTCGGAACCTACGAGCAGTACTTC
.,TRBV11-2,.,TRBJ2-2,18,CASSLLYVGRQNTGELFF,TGTGCCAGCAGCTTATTATATGTCGGACGTCAAAACACCGGGGAGCTGTTTTTT
.,TRBV7-2,.,TRBJ2-3,14,CASSLIGAADTQYF,TGTGCCAGCAGCCTTATTGGGGCGGCAGATACGCAGTATTTT
.,TRBV11-3,.,TRBJ2-5,13,CASSLRAGETQYF,TGTGCCAGCAGCTTGCGCGCTGGGGAGACCCAGTACTTC
.,TRBV2,TRBD1,TRBJ1-4,13,CASQGGAGEKLFF,TGTGCCAGCCAAGGGGGCGCGGGGGAAAAACTGTTTTTT
.,TRBV4-2,TRBD2,TRBJ2-1,17,CASSQARQRGGVNEQFF,TGTGCCAGCAGCCAAGCTCGTCAGCGGGGGGGCGTCAATGAGCAGTTCTTC
.,TRBV7-2,TRBD1,TRBJ1-6,15,CASSLAGRGQSALHF,TGTGCCAGCAGCTTAGCCGGCAGGGGGCAGTCGGCCCTCCACTTT
.,TRBV14,.,TRBJ2-5,13,CASSQMVGETQYF,TGTGCCAGCAGCCAAATGGTCGGTGAGACCCAGTACTTC
.,TRBV29-1,.,TRBJ1-3,10,CRAAVSTIYF,TGCAGGGCGGCAGTAAGTACCATATATTTT
.,TRBV27,.,TRBJ2-1,13,CASSLSAGNEQFF,TGTGCCAGCAGTTTATCGGCGGGGAATGAGCAGTTCTTC
.,TRBV7-9,.,TRBJ1-3,14,CASSSSWSGNTIYF,TGTGCCAGCAGTTCAAGTTGGAGTGGAAACACCATATATTTT
.,TRBV19,.,TRBJ1-4,13,CASSGPYDEKLFF,TGTGCCAGTAGCGGGCCGTACGACGAAAAACTGTTTTTT
few,TRBV27,TRBD1,TRBJ1-2,13,CASRGQGARGYTF,TGTGCCAGCAGAGGACAGGGGGCGAGAGGCTACACCTTC
.,TRBV4-2,TRBD1,TRBJ1-2,13,CASSQAGGDGYTF,TGTGCCAGCAGCCAAGCAGGGGGCGATGGCTACACCTTC
.,TRBV14,.,TRBJ1-2,13,CASSQWDNYGYTF,TGTGCCAGCAGCCAATGGGACAACTATGGCTACACCTTC
.,TRBV7-9,TRBD1,TRBJ2-2,15,CASSLRDRGTGELFF,TGTGCCAGCAGCTTAAGGGACAGGGGCACCGGGGAGCTGTTTTTT
.,TRBV19,.,TRBJ2-1,13,CASKQGGDNEQFF,TGTGCCAGTAAACAAGGGGGAGACAATGAGCAGTTCTTC
.,TRBV6-5,TRBD1,TRBJ1-4,15,CASSRSDRNNEKLFF,TGTGCCAGCTCCCGGTCGGACAGGAATAATGAAAAACTGTTTTTT
.,TRBV18,.,TRBJ1-1,12,CASSPQDYEAFF,TGTGCCAGCTCACCTCAGGATTATGAAGCTTTCTTT
.,TRBV28,TRBD2,TRBJ2-7,17,CASSQSGGASRRYEQYF,TGTGCCAGCAGTCAGAGCGGGGGGGCCTCTAGGCGCTACGAGCAGTACTTC
once,TRBV19,TRBD1,TRBJ2-1,14,CASNGQGLFNEQFF,TGTGCCAGCAACGGACAGGGGTTGTTCAATGAGCAGTTCTTC
once,TRBV6-6,.,TRBJ1-5,12,CASSSSDQPQHF,TGTGCCAGCAGTTCCTCAGATCAGCCCCAGCATTTT
.,TRBV6-4,.,TRBJ1-1,14,CASSEDRQTTEAFF,TGTGCCAGCAGTGAAGACCGACAAACCACTGAAGCTTTCTTT
.,TRBV5-1,TRBD2,TRBJ2-7,15,CASSLVLAGHYEQYF,TGCGCCAGCAGCTTGGTACTAGCGGGGCACTACGAGCAGTACTTC
.,TRBV5-1,.,TRBJ1-1,13,CASSLGRNTEAFF,TGCGCCAGCAGCTTGGGGAGGAACACTGAAGCTTTCTTT
.,TRBV5-1,.,TRBJ1-4,13,CASSFTENEKLFF,TGCGCCAGCAGCTTTACTGAAAATGAAAAACTGTTTTTT
.,TRBV5-1,.,TRBJ1-4,15,CASSFAGNGQGKLFF,TGCGCCAGCAGCTTTGCAGGGAATGGGCAAGGAAAACTGTTTTTT